These 17 T cell receptor beta chains came from one sample sequenced in a study of shared clonotypes between healthy human individuals. Assay used: immunoSEQ multiplex PCR; TCRdb lists only in-frame clones, some missing. The sample contains around 500,000 clones, 76% of which appear only once. The source material was PBMCs. These receptors were taken from a woman aged 40 to 55 in good health. Some clones in this sample may be carry-over from other donors' samples.

This clone was seen a single time. The CDR3 DNA follows: TGTGCCAGTAGTACCAGACTCAGCTCCTACGAGCAGTACTTC. Residues: CASSTRLSSYEQYF. The chain links TRBV19 to TRBJ2-7; no definite D call. The CDR3 length is 14 residues. Germline values: CDR1 LNHDA, CDR2 SQIVND (reference sequence). The V end was cut by 4 bases, the J end by 0 bases, with 10 bases between.

V gene TRBV6-4 combines with J gene TRBJ1-5; TRBD1 might be the D (6 bases). V lost 4 bases and J 6 bases, leaving 13 bases between the germline ends. Per the germline V gene, CDR1 is MRHNA and CDR2 is SNTAGT. CDR3 length equals 14 residues. CDR3 in amino acids: CASSAGTSGQPQHF. The CDR3 DNA reads as TGTGCCAGCAGTGCCGGGACATCGGGTCAGCCCCAGCATTTT.

This clone was observed a handful of times. J is TRBJ1-1 and V is TRBV2; D is undetermined. V was clipped by 1 base and J by 3 bases, with 12 bases between them. CDR3 length equals 15 residues. Germline CDR1 is SNHLY and CDR2 is FYNNEI. The CDR3 here is CASSEGRAGDTEAFF. Written as DNA, the CDR3 is TGTGCCAGCAGTGAAGGCCGCGCTGGGGACACTGAAGCTTTCTTT.

The chain recombines TRBV4-1 with TRBJ2-7, with TRBD1 as a possible D gene (5 bases). This CDR3 is built from 16 residues. Germline V gene sequence: CDR1 MGHRA, CDR2 YSYEKL. Trimming took off 0 bases at V and 3 bases at J, with 15 bases between the two ends. CDR3 sequence reads: CASSQDYSAGIYEQYF. CDR3 sequence (DNA): TGCGCCAGCAGCCAAGATTACTCAGCAGGGATCTACGAGCAGTACTTC.

About this clone itself: A much larger clone sits a single nucleotide away, making a read error possible. In the same sample, other DNA sequences code for this CDR3. J is TRBJ2-5 and V is TRBV29-1; 9 bases align to TRBD2. Germline CDR1 reads SQVTM; CDR2 reads ANQGSEA. Losses at the gene ends were 7 bases for V and 2 bases for J; bases not matched to a gene: 5. The CDR3 runs 13 residues. DNA of the CDR3: TGCAGCGGAGCCGCGGGAGGGCAAGAGACCCAGTACTTC. This gives the protein CSGAAGGQETQYF.

The chain carries TRBV7-2 and TRBJ2-2, with D hard to call. This CDR3 is built from 15 residues. From germline, CDR1 is SGHTA and CDR2 FQGNSA. V gave up 1 base and J gave up 6 bases, with 12 bases separating them. This CDR3 is CASSLVWGNAGELFF. As DNA, the CDR3 is TGTGCCAGCAGCTTAGTATGGGGAAATGCCGGGGAGCTGTTTTTT. Filled out from reference TRBV7-2 and TRBJ2-2, the complete variable domain reads GAGVSQSPSNKVTEKGKDVELRCDPISGHTALYWYRQSLGQGLEFLIYFQGNSAPDKSGLPSDRFSAERTGGSVSTLTIQRTQQEDSAVYLCASSLVWGNAGELFFGEGSRLTVL.

This clone was counted once. The chain recombines TRBV4-2 with TRBJ2-1, with D uncertain. This CDR3 is 14 amino acids long. With 3 bases removed from V and 4 bases from J, the gap between germline ends came to 10 bases. Germline CDR1 LGHNA, CDR2 YNFKEQ. Written as DNA, the CDR3 is TGTGCCAGCAGCCAGAACGGATTTTACAATGAGCAGTTCTTC. Its translation: CASSQNGFYNEQFF.

The CDR3 DNA reads as TGCGCCAGCAGCTCGGACCCGGACAGCTCTGGAAACACCATATATTTT. It codes for CASSSDPDSSGNTIYF. V usage is TRBV5-1 and J usage is TRBJ1-3; possibly TRBD1 for D (6 bases). CDR1 and CDR2 from the germline V gene are SGHRS and YFSETQ. Trimming left V 3 bases short and J 0 bases short, with 13 bases between. This CDR3 contains 16 residues.

This chain joins TRBV11-2 and TRBJ2-1; 10 bases are a match to TRBD2. V lost 11 bases and J lost 2; bases outside the gene matches: 6. Per germline, CDR1 SGHAT and CDR2 FQNNGV. This CDR3 contains 14 residues. CDR3 amino acids: CAASLAGAYNEQFF. Written as DNA, the CDR3 is TGTGCCGCCTCTCTAGCGGGAGCCTACAATGAGCAGTTCTTC.

This chain connects TRBV5-1 to TRBJ1-2; D might be TRBD1 (5 bases). Germline V gene sequence: CDR1 SGHRS, CDR2 YFSETQ. The V end was cut by 2 bases, the J end by 4 bases, with 12 bases between. The CDR3 sequence is 14 residues long. In nucleotides, the CDR3 is TGCGCCAGCAGCTTTCAGGGTACCATCTATGGCTACACCTTC. Protein sequence: CASSFQGTIYGYTF.

The chain employs TRBV5-1 and TRBJ1-1; D not certain. V lost 3 bases, J lost 8 bases, and 17 bases lay in between. Germline CDR1 SGHRS, CDR2 YFSETQ. The CDR3 runs 14 residues. Written as DNA, the CDR3 is TGCGCCAGCAGCTGGACGGGTCCCCCACTGGAAGCTTTCTTT. As protein: CASSWTGPPLEAFF.

V is TRBV18 and J is TRBJ2-2; TRBD2 matches 14 bases. Germline V gene data show CDR1 as KGHSH and CDR2 as LQKENI. The CDR3 covers 17 residues. Losses at the gene ends were 2 bases for V and 2 bases for J; bases not matched to a gene: 1. CDR3 DNA sequence: TGTGCCAGCTCACCAGGGACTAGCGGGAGTAACACCGGGGAGCTGTTTTTT. This sequence encodes CASSPGTSGSNTGELFF.

This clone appeared a few times. The chain carries TRBV5-1 and TRBJ2-3; 8 positions match TRBD2. After removal of 6 bases from V and 4 bases from J, the junction contained 7 bases not matched to a gene. Germline CDR1 SGHRS, CDR2 YFSETQ. This CDR3 is 14 amino acids long. The CDR3 reads CASTAGGYADTQYF. CDR3 nucleotide sequence: TGCGCCAGCACGGCGGGAGGATACGCAGATACGCAGTATTTT.

V is TRBV9 and J is TRBJ2-7, with TRBD1 identical over 8 bases. V dropped 3 bases and J dropped 2; count of bases not matched to a gene: 7. This CDR3 is 15 amino acids long. Germline CDR1 reads SGDLS; CDR2 reads YYNGEE. The CDR3 sequence is CASSEHPGQAYEQYF. In DNA form, the CDR3 reads TGTGCCAGCAGCGAACACCCGGGACAGGCCTACGAGCAGTACTTC.

The chain carries TRBV30 and TRBJ1-3; D is undetermined. The V gene lost 5 bases and the J gene lost 3 bases, with 11 bases spanning the gap. CDR1 is GTSNPN and CDR2 is SVGIG in the germline V gene (reference sequence). This CDR3 is 13 amino acids long. DNA for the CDR3: TGTGCCTGGGGGTCCTATGGTGGAAACACCATATATTTT. Translation: CAWGSYGGNTIYF.

This chain uses TRBV27 with TRBJ2-7; D might be TRBD1 (7 bases). CDR3 length: 14 amino acids. Germline CDR1 and CDR2: MNHEY and SMNVEV (reference sequence). V lost 5 bases to trimming and J lost 2 bases, with 13 bases between them. CDR3 amino acids: CASSPGGTAYEQYF. The CDR3, as DNA: TGTGCCAGCAGTCCCGGCGGGACAGCCTACGAGCAGTACTTC.

The CDR3 loop reads CASSARETNVLTF. The CDR3 DNA reads TGTGCCAGCAGTGCTCGGGAGACCAACGTCCTGACTTTC. The chain uses TRBV27 and TRBJ2-6, with a possible D match to TRBD2 (6 bases). V was cut by 5 bases and J by 8 bases, with 10 bases left in between. This CDR3 comprises 13 residues. Germline CDR1 is MNHEY and CDR2 is SMNVEV (reference sequence). The whole variable domain, filled in from reference TRBV27 and TRBJ2-6, reads EAQVTQNPRYLITVTGKKLTVTCSQNMNHEYMSWYRQDPGLGLRQIYYSMNVEVTDKGDVPEGYKVSRKEKRNFPLILESPSPNQTSLYFCASSARETNVLTFGAGSRLTVL.